These 23 T cell receptor beta chains were all obtained from the same sample, sequenced in a study of blood T cell repertoires in COVID-19. Assay: immunoSEQ multiplex PCR; the TCRdb copy retains only in-frame clones and omits some. The sample lists roughly 150,000 clones, roughly 85% occurring once. Sequenced input: peripheral blood. These receptors all come from a human donor in a cohort sampled during active COVID-19.

V is TRBV5-8 and J is TRBJ1-5, with D unresolved. Germline CDR1 SGHTS, CDR2 YDEGEE. Between the trimmed V and J ends, which lost 7 bases and 7 bases, there was a span of 12 bases. The CDR3 contains 12 residues. CDR3 region: CASGSNLQPQHF. The CDR3 bases are TGTGCCAGCGGCTCTAATCTGCAGCCCCAGCATTTT. Full variable domain (outside the CDR3, taken from reference TRBV5-8 and TRBJ1-5): EAGVTQSPTHLIKTRGQQATLRCSPISGHTSVYWYQQALGLGLQFLLWYDEGEERNRGNFPPRFSGRQFPNYSSELNVNALELEDSALYLCASGSNLQPQHFGDGTRLSIL.

For the CDR3, the DNA is TGTGCCAGCAGCCCCCGGAAGGGACAGGTGAACTATGGCTACACCTTC. It encodes CASSPRKGQVNYGYTF. J is TRBJ1-2 and V is TRBV7-2, with 8 bases that match TRBD1. This CDR3 is 16 amino acids long. Trimming at V came to 5 bases and at J to 2 bases, leaving 10 bases not matched to a gene. Germline V gives CDR1 SGHTA, CDR2 FQGNSA.

Points on this clone: The junction differs from germline at one of its ends, possibly a read error. The chain joins TRBV7-7 to TRBJ2-5; a weak D match, TRBD1 (5 bases). This CDR3 has 15 residues. Germline CDR1 SSHAT, CDR2 FNYEAQ (reference sequence). The CDR3 region has the DNA TGTGCTAGCAGCCGACAAGATGGAAGGGGAGAGACCCAGTACTTC. This gives the protein CASSRQDGRGETQYF.

This clone was seen only once. V is TRBV21-1 and J is TRBJ2-3; the listed D gene, TRBD2, was not tested against the DNA. TRBV21-1 constitutes a pseudogene. The CDR3 is 17 amino acids. CDR3 protein: CASSKGECLPPTDTQYF. CDR3 in DNA: TGTGCCAGCAGCAAAGGCGAATGCCTCCCCCCCACAGATACGCAGTATTTT.

This chain connects TRBV13 to TRBJ2-5; tentative D call: TRBD2 (7 bases). The CDR3 totals 15 residues. V was clipped by 6 bases and J by 4 bases, with 18 bases between them. The germline V gene has CDR1 PRHDT and CDR2 FYEKMQ (reference sequence). CDR3 sequence: CASRTKGGAIETQYF. CDR3 coding DNA: TGTGCCAGCAGGACTAAGGGGGGGGCCATAGAGACCCAGTACTTC.

V gene TRBV20-1 combines with J gene TRBJ1-1; D remains ambiguous. Germline values: CDR1 DFQATT, CDR2 SNEGSKA (reference sequence). The CDR3 extends over 10 amino acids. V was trimmed by 4 bases and J by 7 bases, leaving 7 bases between them. CDR3 loop: CSAIGVEAFF. The CDR3 DNA is TGCAGTGCTATTGGAGTTGAAGCTTTCTTT.

This clone was observed once. Other DNA sequences in the sample encode the same CDR3. The chain's CDR3 is CASSLAGYNSPLHF. CDR3 nucleotides: TGCGCCAGCAGCTTGGCAGGATATAATTCACCCCTCCACTTT. The chain couples TRBV5-1 to TRBJ1-6, with D unresolved. This CDR3 has 14 residues. V lost 0 bases, J lost 4 bases, and 5 bases lay in between. Per germline, CDR1 SGHRS and CDR2 YFSETQ.

V gene TRBV6-6 combines with J gene TRBJ2-1; 9 positions match TRBD2. The V and J ends lost 6 bases and 3 bases, in that order; junction bases with no gene match: 6. The CDR3 covers 15 residues. Germline assignment: CDR1 MNHNY and CDR2 SVGAGI (reference sequence). The CDR3 sequence: CASSKDSGSYNEQFF. CDR3 coding DNA: TGTGCCAGCAGCAAGGATAGCGGGAGCTACAATGAGCAGTTCTTC.

For this clone: Other DNA sequences in this specimen translate into the identical CDR3. The rearrangement uses TRBV18 and TRBJ1-5, with 7 bases that match TRBD1. The CDR3 totals 13 residues. Germline-derived CDR1 and CDR2 are KGHSH and LQKENI. V lost 6 bases to trimming and J lost 5 bases; unmatched junction nucleotides: 4. DNA for the CDR3: TGTGCCAGCTCCCCCGACAGGGATCAGCCCCAGCATTTT. Its translation: CASSPDRDQPQHF.

The gene calls are TRBV2 and TRBJ2-7, with D maybe TRBD1 (6 bases). The V end was cut by 3 bases, the J end by 0 bases, with 9 bases between. The V gene's germline CDR1 is SNHLY and CDR2 FYNNEI. This CDR3 comprises 14 residues. CDR3 in DNA: TGTGCCAGCAGTGACAGGGGCTTCTCCTACGAGCAGTACTTC. This gives the protein CASSDRGFSYEQYF.

The CDR3 DNA is TGTGCCAGCACCCAGGGACAGGGGACGGGGGAGCAGTACTTC. Protein product: CASTQGQGTGEQYF. The chain combines TRBV7-2 with TRBJ2-7; 10 positions match TRBD1. The germline V gene has CDR1 SGHTA and CDR2 FQGNSA. The trim removed 7 bases at V and 7 bases at J, leaving 10 bases unmatched. The CDR3 length is 14 residues.

J is TRBJ2-7 and V is TRBV6-2 or TRBV6-3; 10 bases are shared with TRBD2. The CDR3 contains 16 residues. V lost 2 bases to trimming and J lost 2 bases; unmatched junction nucleotides: 6. Germline CDR1 reads MNHEY; CDR2 reads SVGEGT. CDR3: CASSYPLAGDPYEQYF. CDR3 coding DNA: TGTGCCAGCAGTTACCCGCTAGCGGGGGACCCCTACGAGCAGTACTTC.

The chain joins TRBV4-3 to TRBJ1-1; 9 positions agree with TRBD1. Trimming cost V 0 bases and J 7 bases; bases outside gene matches: 3. Germline assignment: CDR1 LGHNA and CDR2 YSLEER. This CDR3 comprises 14 residues. The CDR3 is CASSQDGQGIEAFF. CDR3 DNA sequence: TGCGCCAGCAGCCAAGACGGACAGGGGATTGAAGCTTTCTTT.

This clone is a singleton in its sample. The chain couples TRBV20-1 to TRBJ1-1; maybe TRBD1 (5 bases). Germline loops: CDR1 DFQATT, CDR2 SNEGSKA (reference sequence). The CDR3 spans 13 residues. Trimming removed 3 bases at V and 13 bases at J, with 21 bases between. The CDR3 loop reads CSASTTMGPGDFF. The CDR3, as DNA: TGCAGTGCTAGTACTACTATGGGGCCGGGAGATTTCTTT.

In the case of this clone: A junction boundary mismatches the germline segment, possibly from a read error. CDR3 bases: TGTGCTAGCAGCCGTTGCTGCGGGACTAGCGGGTACGAGCAGTACTTC. Encoded protein: CASSRCCGTSGYEQYF. The chain is built from TRBV7-7 and TRBJ2-7, with 12 bases aligning to TRBD2. The CDR3 extends over 16 amino acids. Germline CDR1 and CDR2: SSHAT and FNYEAQ (reference sequence).

V and J are TRBV5-4 and TRBJ2-3; 9 bases align to TRBD2. The CDR3 contains 15 residues. V lost 4 bases, J lost 5 bases, and 8 bases stayed unmatched. Germline V gives CDR1 SGHNT, CDR2 YYREEE (reference sequence). DNA for the CDR3: TGTGCCAGCAGCCTTAGCGGGAGTGAGGGAGATACGCAGTATTTT. This sequence encodes CASSLSGSEGDTQYF.

The sample holds one count of this clone. V and J are TRBV19 and TRBJ1-2, with 9 bases identical to TRBD1. Germline V CDR1 and CDR2: LNHDA, SQIVND (reference sequence). The V segment lost 4 bases and the J segment 4 bases; nucleotides outside the gene matches: 10. This CDR3 is 16 amino acids long. CDR3 amino acids: CASSRNRDRVLYGYTF. DNA for the CDR3: TGTGCCAGTAGTAGGAACCGGGACAGGGTCCTCTATGGCTACACCTTC.

The chain recombines TRBV30 with TRBJ2-7, with D perhaps matching TRBD1 (6 bases). V shed 4 bases and J shed 1 base, with 8 bases lying between them. This CDR3 has 12 residues. Germline values: CDR1 GTSNPN, CDR2 SVGIG (reference sequence). The CDR3 coding sequence is TGTGCCTGGACTCAGGGGTCCTACGAGCAGTACTTC. It yields the protein CAWTQGSYEQYF.

There are a few counts of this clone. This chain connects TRBV4-1 to TRBJ1-2; possibly TRBD1 for D (6 bases). The germline V gene encodes CDR1 MGHRA and CDR2 YSYEKL. This CDR3 contains 12 residues. V gave up 5 bases and J gave up 8 bases, with 12 bases separating them. The CDR3 loop reads CASSTGNKGYTF. As DNA, the CDR3 is TGCGCCAGCAGCACAGGGAATAAGGGCTACACCTTC.

This clone has more than one count but fewer than ten. The V call is TRBV7-7, the J call TRBJ2-5, with 8 bases lining up with TRBD2. CDR3 length: 17 residues. Germline loops: CDR1 SSHAT, CDR2 FNYEAQ (reference sequence). V was pared by 5 bases and J by 1 base, with 12 bases of the junction left unmatched. CDR3 coding DNA: TGTGCCAGCAGCCCGGGCTCAAAGCGGGGGACCCAAGAGACCCAGTACTTC. Amino acids: CASSPGSKRGTQETQYF.

V usage is TRBV28 and J usage is TRBJ2-3; 8 bases fit TRBD2. With 6 bases clipped from V and 2 bases from J, the junction kept 7 bases outside the gene matches. This CDR3 has 15 amino acids. Germline CDR1 MDHEN, CDR2 SYDVKM. CDR3 nucleotide sequence: TGTGCCAGCAGCGCCTCGGGGGGGGTCACAGATACGCAGTATTTT. Translating it yields CASSASGGVTDTQYF.

The chain recombines TRBV18 with TRBJ2-3; the D gene is possibly TRBD2 (6 bases). The germline V gene has CDR1 KGHSH and CDR2 LQKENI. V was cut by 1 base and J by 2 bases, with 7 bases left in between. This CDR3 is 14 amino acids long. CDR3 DNA sequence: TGTGCCAGCTCACCACGGGACTCCACAGATACGCAGTATTTT. Its translation is CASSPRDSTDTQYF.

This sequence joins TRBV5-5 and TRBJ2-5; 10 positions agree with TRBD1. The germline V gene encodes CDR1 SGHKS and CDR2 YYEKEE (reference sequence). The V segment lost 2 bases and the J segment 8 bases; nucleotides outside the gene matches: 6. This CDR3 region has 14 residues. As DNA, the CDR3 is TGTGCCAGCAGCTTTCCAGGACAGGGGGACACCCAGTACTTC. Amino acid sequence: CASSFPGQGDTQYF.